Given below is one T cell receptor (beta chain) in context. Method: immunoSEQ multiplex PCR; TCRdb's copy keeps in-frame clones and lacks some. The sample carries tens of thousands of clones, about 78% recorded once. The sample comes from a study of blood T cell repertoires in COVID-19. CDR3 length: 13 residues. Trimming cost V 4 bases and J 7 bases; bases outside gene matches: 6. In germline, CDR1 is SEHNR, CDR2 FQNEAQ (reference sequence). The receptor was derived from a human donor in a cohort sampled during active COVID-19. This sequence joins TRBV7-9 and TRBJ1-2; TRBD1 agrees at 7 bases. Sample: peripheral blood. CDR3 loop: CASSSDRVGGYTF. The DNA for the CDR3 is TGTGCCAGCAGCTCCGACAGGGTGGGTGGCTACACCTTC. The entire variable domain, with the rest obtained from reference TRBV7-9 and TRBJ1-2, is as follows: DTGVSQNPRHKITKRGQNVTFRCDPISEHNRLYWYRQTLGQGPEFLTYFQNEAQLEKSRLLSDRFSAERPKGSFSTLEIQRTEQGDSAMYLCASSSDRVGGYTFGSGTRLTVV.